The 20 T cell receptor beta chains listed next were all sequenced from one sample in a study of blood T cell repertoires in COVID-19. Generated by immunoSEQ multiplex PCR, the TCRdb table keeps only in-frame clones and is missing some. The sample has 81,000 or so clones; about 88% are singletons. Specimen: peripheral blood. The receptors here all came from a man in his sixties or seventies with active or convalescent COVID-19.

This chain joins TRBV7-3 and TRBJ2-1, with D possibly being TRBD2 (6 bases). Germline values: CDR1 SGHTA, CDR2 FQGTGA. The V end lost 1 base, the J end lost 0 bases, and 13 bases lay between the germline ends. The CDR3 runs 17 residues. The CDR3 nucleotides read TGTGCCAGCAGCTTAAATAGTCGGGGGAGCTCCTACAATGAGCAGTTCTTC. Translation gives CASSLNSRGSSYNEQFF.

The V call is TRBV6-6, the J call TRBJ1-6; 10 positions match TRBD1. This CDR3 has 14 residues. The J segment lost 7 bases and the V segment lost 5 bases, leaving 2 bases of the junction unmatched. Germline V lookup: CDR1 MNHNY, CDR2 SVGAGI (reference sequence). CDR3 nucleotides: TGTGCCAGCAGTACGGACAGGGGGAATTCACCCCTCCACTTT. The encoded protein is CASSTDRGNSPLHF.

The V call is TRBV6-6, the J call TRBJ2-7, with 7 bases identical to TRBD1. CDR1 and CDR2 from the germline V gene are MNHNY and SVGAGI (reference sequence). The V and J ends lost 7 bases and 2 bases, in that order; junction bases with no gene match: 5. The CDR3 extends over 13 amino acids. CDR3 amino acids: CASTGDSAYEQYF. CDR3 in DNA: TGTGCCAGCACCGGGGACAGTGCCTACGAGCAGTACTTC.

The gene calls are TRBV5-1 and TRBJ2-7, with 9 bases identical to TRBD1. The CDR3 spans 13 residues. The germline V gene encodes CDR1 SGHRS and CDR2 YFSETQ. V shed 7 bases and J 4 bases; nucleotides not matched to a gene: 6. CDR3 DNA: TGCGCCAGCCACGGGACAGGGCTTTACGAGCAGTACTTC. It codes for CASHGTGLYEQYF.

In its sample, this clone was seen once. The chain links TRBV5-6 to TRBJ2-1, with 12 bases that match TRBD1. Trimming removed 5 bases from V and 4 bases from J; junction bases left unmatched: 4. From germline, CDR1 is SGHDT and CDR2 YYEEEE. The CDR3 consists of 15 residues. The CDR3 bases are TGTGCCAGCAGACGGGGACAGGGGGCTTACAATGAGCAGTTCTTC. This encodes CASRRGQGAYNEQFF.

This clone was recorded once. V is TRBV24-1 and J is TRBJ2-2; TRBD1 aligns across 9 bases. Trimming at V came to 4 bases and at J to 4 bases, leaving 6 bases not matched to a gene. Looked up from germline, CDR1 is KGHDR and CDR2 is SFDVKD. The CDR3 spans 16 residues. CDR3 loop: CATSDWDREGTGELFF. CDR3 nucleotide sequence: TGTGCCACCAGTGACTGGGACAGGGAAGGCACCGGGGAGCTGTTTTTT.

The chain joins TRBV2 to TRBJ1-2, with D hard to call. CDR1 and CDR2 from the germline V gene are SNHLY and FYNNEI. The CDR3 contains 13 residues. Deletions cut 0 bases from V and 4 bases from J, with 6 bases between. CDR3 sequence (DNA): TGTGCCAGCAGTGAAGCGTCGAGCTATGGCTACACCTTC. Its translation: CASSEASSYGYTF.

The CDR3 loop reads CASSRLAQGSNSPLHF. In DNA form, the CDR3 reads TGTGCCAGCAGCCGACTCGCTCAGGGGTCGAATTCACCCCTCCACTTT. V is TRBV7-3 and J is TRBJ1-6, with a weak D call TRBD1 (6 bases). The CDR3 spans 16 residues. Germline-derived CDR1 and CDR2 are SGHTA and FQGTGA. Trimming stripped 5 bases from V and 7 bases from J, with 18 bases between.

The CDR3: CASSSDGGYNSPLHF. The CDR3 region has the DNA TGTGCCAGCAGCTCGGATGGCGGCTATAATTCACCCCTCCACTTT. V is TRBV7-8 and J is TRBJ1-6; D is uncertain. Per germline, CDR1 SGHVS and CDR2 FQNEAQ. There are 15 residues in the CDR3. V lost 4 bases and J 3 bases, leaving 10 bases between the germline ends.

This sequence joins TRBV30 and TRBJ1-2, with D possibly being TRBD1 (5 bases). CDR3 length: 15 amino acids. V was trimmed by 0 bases and J by 3 bases, leaving 14 bases between them. Germline CDR1 is GTSNPN and CDR2 is SVGIG (reference sequence). CDR3 sequence: CAWSVPGRAHYGYTF. The CDR3 nucleotides read TGTGCCTGGAGTGTACCCGGCAGGGCCCACTATGGCTACACCTTC.

The chain combines TRBV4-3 with TRBJ2-1; 14 bases map to TRBD2. The CDR3 sequence is 17 residues long. With 0 bases clipped from V and 7 bases from J, the junction kept 5 bases outside the gene matches. Germline CDR1 and CDR2: LGHNA and YSLEER. The CDR3 loop is CASSQEKGLAGVNEQFF. In DNA form, the CDR3 reads TGCGCCAGCAGCCAAGAAAAGGGACTAGCGGGGGTTAATGAGCAGTTCTTC.

This chain links TRBV5-6 with TRBJ2-1, with TRBD2 matching over 11 bases. This CDR3 contains 15 residues. V lost 1 base and J lost 8; bases outside the gene matches: 5. In germline, CDR1 is SGHDT, CDR2 YYEEEE. CDR3 DNA: TGTGCCAGCAGCTTGTTAGCGGGGGGGCCGCATGAGCAGTTCTTC. It specifies CASSLLAGGPHEQFF. The full variable domain, completed using reference TRBV5-6 and TRBJ2-1, is DAGVTQSPTHLIKTRGQQVTLRCSPKSGHDTVSWYQQALGQGPQFIFQYYEEEERQRGNFPDRFSGHQFPNYSSELNVNALLLGDSALYLCASSLLAGGPHEQFFGPGTRLTVL.

J is TRBJ2-1 and V is TRBV24-1, with D possibly matching TRBD2 (5 bases). V lost 10 bases to trimming and J lost 0 bases, with 9 bases between them. Germline V gene lookup returns CDR1 KGHDR and CDR2 SFDVKD. The CDR3 is made up of 13 amino acids. The CDR3 spells CATGESSYNEQFF. The CDR3, as DNA: TGTGCCACGGGAGAGAGCTCCTACAATGAGCAGTTCTTC.

This sequence joins TRBV3-1 (or the pseudogene TRBV3-2) and TRBJ1-1; D possibly corresponds to TRBD1 (5 bases). The ends were cut back, 2 bases at V and 10 bases at J, with 23 bases in the middle. Germline V gives CDR1 LGHDT, CDR2 YNNKEL (reference sequence). This CDR3 is built from 16 residues. The DNA for the CDR3 is TGTGCCAGCAGCCAAAGGGGTGGTGTATTGTCTAGCGGAGCTTTCTTT. It yields the protein CASSQRGGVLSSGAFF.

This chain links TRBV6-2 or TRBV6-3 with TRBJ1-1; D is perhaps TRBD1 (5 bases). Germline V CDR1 and CDR2: MNHEY, SVGEGT. The CDR3 loop spans 12 amino acids. Trimming removed 2 bases from V and 8 bases from J, with 9 bases in between. The CDR3 reads CASSYGGTEAFF. The CDR3 DNA reads as TGTGCCAGCAGTTACGGGGGGACGGAAGCTTTCTTT.

The CDR3, as DNA: TGTGCCAGCAGCCAAGGACTCACAGGGGGCGCCTATACCGGGGAGCTGTTTTTT. It is translated as CASSQGLTGGAYTGELFF. The chain is built from TRBV4-2 and TRBJ2-2; 9 bases agree with TRBD1. The CDR3 consists of 18 residues. Unmatched junction bases numbered 11, after V lost 1 base and J lost 5 bases. The germline V gene has CDR1 LGHNA and CDR2 YNFKEQ.

The chain is built from TRBV9 and TRBJ1-2; D unresolved. The V gene lost 4 bases and the J gene lost 6 bases, with 7 bases spanning the gap. CDR3 length: 11 amino acids. Germline V gives CDR1 SGDLS, CDR2 YYNGEE. CDR3 coding DNA: TGTGCCAGCAGCAATCAAAATGGCTACACCTTC. Residues: CASSNQNGYTF. The variable domain in full, completed from reference TRBV9 and TRBJ1-2, reads DSGVTQTPKHLITATGQRVTLRCSPRSGDLSVYWYQQSLDQGLQFLIQYYNGEERAKGNILERFSAQQFPDLHSELNLSSLELGDSALYFCASSNQNGYTFGSGTRLTVV.

This clone was detected a few times. The chain uses TRBV9 and TRBJ1-1; TRBD1 matches 10 bases. The CDR3 is 14 amino acids. In germline, CDR1 is SGDLS, CDR2 YYNGEE. V was pared by 3 bases and J by 10 bases, with 9 bases of the junction left unmatched. DNA for the CDR3: TGTGCCAGCAGCGAGACAGGGGGCGCATGGGGAGCTTTCTTT. Residues: CASSETGGAWGAFF.

J is TRBJ1-6 and V is TRBV18, with 8 nucleotides matching TRBD1. CDR1 and CDR2 from the germline V gene are KGHSH and LQKENI. The length of the CDR3 is 16 residues. V shed 4 bases and J 5 bases; nucleotides not matched to a gene: 7. As DNA, the CDR3 is TGTGCCAGCTCACAGACAGGGGCCCGGAATAATTCACCCCTCCACTTT. Encoded protein: CASSQTGARNNSPLHF.

This sequence joins TRBV29-1 and TRBJ1-4, with a possible D match to TRBD1 (5 bases). Trimming removed 4 bases from V and 8 bases from J, with 11 bases in between. CDR1 SQVTM and CDR2 ANQGSEA come from the germline V gene. The CDR3 is 12 residues long. The CDR3 here is CSVGGGDEKLFF. In nucleotides, the CDR3 is TGCAGCGTTGGAGGCGGGGACGAAAAACTGTTTTTT.